This T cell receptor beta chain was documented in a study of blood T cell repertoires in COVID-19. Study context: Sites in the United States, Italy and Spain provided acute and convalescent COVID-19 samples. The analysed material was cDNA or gDNA that came from T cells, B-cell-depleted T cells, or PBMCs.

Original processing notes: Estimation of nucleated cell counts was performed using reference gene primer amplification. The repertoire was sequenced with immunoSEQ multiplex PCR; TCRdb's copy has only in-frame clones and lacks some. The V and J calls and the clone size are those of that table, but D and trimming were determined from the DNA. The sample records about 140,000 clones, around 80% being singletons. The CDR3 extends over 12 amino acids. V was pared by 3 bases and J by 2 bases, with 4 bases between. This receptor was taken from a man aged 55 to 70 with active or convalescent COVID-19. The chain uses TRBV12-3 or TRBV12-4 and TRBJ1-1; D unresolved. What was sequenced was peripheral blood. The CDR3 DNA reads TGTGCCAGCAGTTTCCTCAACACTGAAGCTTTCTTT. Protein product: CASSFLNTEAFF.